What follows describes a single TCR beta chain. The data are from a study of control samples from healthy donors and cancer patients. V was pared by 6 bases and J by 1 base, with 9 bases of the junction left unmatched. This CDR3 has 18 residues. Germline values: CDR1 MNHEY, CDR2 SVGEGT. The method was immunoSEQ multiplex PCR; TCRdb's version includes in-frame clones alone and lacks a portion of them. Among approximately 120,000 clones listed, around 92% were seen once. Sample: PBMCs. The TCR originated in an older man with head and neck cancer. The V and J genes are TRBV6-2 or TRBV6-3 and TRBJ2-5; 15 bases are shared with TRBD2. The CDR3 DNA reads TGTGCCAGCAGCCGCGGACTAGCGGGAGGGTTGAGCCAAGAGACCCAGTACTTC. Translation: CASSRGLAGGLSQETQYF.